These T cell receptor beta chains were read from a single sample in a study of blood T cells in healthy people across ages. TCRdb re-called the 5' RACE reads with MiXCR, one entry per CDR3 protein. This table has about 1.7 million distinct CDR3 sequences, under 30% appearing once. Sequences were obtained from blood. These receptors were obtained from a woman in her 30s in good health. The CDR3 runs from the conserved cysteine through the conserved F or W. A D gene is named only where the DNA matches it firmly. Clone size is given for some rows only: seen once, a few or many times, or a class if the clone is expanded.

clone size: NA
J gene: TRBJ2-2
D gene: NA
V gene: TRBV7-2
CDR3 protein: CASGFVTGELFF
CDR3 DNA: TGTGCCAGCGGGTTTGTCACCGGGGAGCTGTTTTTT

clone size: NA
J gene: TRBJ2-5
D gene: NA
V gene: TRBV6-5
CDR3 protein: CASSYSRGEIETQYF
CDR3 DNA: TGTGCCAGCAGTTACTCGAGGGGGGAGATAGAGACCCAGTACTTC

clone size: NA
J gene: TRBJ1-2
D gene: NA
V gene: TRBV28
CDR3 protein: CASRAEKGYTF
CDR3 DNA: TGTGCCAGCAGGGCGGAAAAGGGCTACACCTTC

clone size: NA
J gene: TRBJ2-5
D gene: NA
V gene: TRBV7-2
CDR3 protein: CASSLGRITNQETQYF
CDR3 DNA: TGTGCCAGCAGCTTAGGAAGGATTACGAACCAAGAGACCCAGTACTTC

clone size: few
J gene: TRBJ2-1
D gene: NA
V gene: TRBV14
CDR3 protein: CASSPTVVNEQFF
CDR3 DNA: TGTGCCAGCAGCCCCACCGTCGTGAATGAGCAGTTCTTC

clone size: NA
J gene: TRBJ2-7
D gene: NA
V gene: TRBV28
CDR3 protein: CASSSMTVDYEQYF
CDR3 DNA: TGTGCCAGCAGTTCGATGACGGTAGACTACGAGCAGTACTTC

clone size: many
J gene: TRBJ2-5
D gene: NA
V gene: TRBV5-1
CDR3 protein: CASRPTGTSGRGLQETQYF
CDR3 DNA: TGCGCCAGCAGGCCGACCGGGACGTCAGGGAGAGGGCTCCAAGAGACCCAGTACTTC

clone size: few
J gene: TRBJ2-3
D gene: NA
V gene: TRBV5-1
CDR3 protein: CASSFSGDKADTQYF
CDR3 DNA: TGCGCCAGCAGCTTTTCGGGAGACAAGGCAGATACGCAGTATTTT

clone size: many
J gene: TRBJ2-4
D gene: TRBD1
V gene: TRBV24-1
CDR3 protein: CATSDLHLDRDIQYF
CDR3 DNA: TGTGCCACCAGTGATTTGCATCTGGACAGGGATATTCAGTACTTC

clone size: many
J gene: TRBJ2-5
D gene: TRBD2
V gene: TRBV5-1
CDR3 protein: CASVKERDSGTQYF
CDR3 DNA: TGCGCCAGCGTCAAGGAGCGGGACTCTGGGACCCAGTACTTC